These 8 T cell receptor beta chains were all obtained from the same sample, sequenced in a study of T cells after yellow fever vaccination. A single record per CDR3 protein comes from TCRdb applying MiXCR to the 5' RACE reads. The profile covers 500,000 to 650,000 distinct CDR3 sequences, with approximately 13% appearing a single time and more than 12% taken by the ten largest. The sample in question was PBMCs, obtained on the day of the yellow fever booster vaccination. Receptor source: a man aged 25 to 40 who received the YFV17D yellow fever vaccine.

The chain is built from TRBV11-2 and TRBJ2-4; D gene unclear. V was clipped by 2 bases and J by 5 bases, with 4 bases between them. Germline lookup yields CDR1 SGHAT and CDR2 FQNNGV. The CDR3 consists of 12 residues. The CDR3 DNA follows: TGTGCCAGCAGCTTACAGGAAAACATTCAGTACTTC. Its translation is CASSLQENIQYF.

This clonotype was detected a few times. The chain carries TRBV5-1 and TRBJ2-7; 10 positions match TRBD2. The CDR3 consists of 16 residues. Unmatched junction bases numbered 10, after V lost 2 bases and J lost 5 bases. Germline CDR1 is SGHRS and CDR2 is YFSETQ. CDR3 DNA: TGCGCCAGCAGCTTTGTGGCTAGCGGGAGTATCAACGAGCAGTACTTC. Its protein product is CASSFVASGSINEQYF.

This clonotype was observed at least ten times. This rearrangement joins TRBV12-3 or TRBV12-4 to TRBJ2-1; 10 bases are a match to TRBD2. V lost 6 bases to trimming and J lost 8 bases; unmatched junction nucleotides: 7. There are 14 residues in the CDR3. CDR3 in DNA: TGTGCCAGCAGATCTAGCGGGAGCGTATATGAGCAGTTCTTC. It codes for CASRSSGSVYEQFF.

The J gene is TRBJ1-5, the V gene TRBV5-1; D is uncertain. The CDR3 sequence is 15 residues long. The germline V gene encodes CDR1 SGHRS and CDR2 YFSETQ. V shed 0 bases and J shed 9 bases, with 16 bases lying between them. CDR3: CASSLAGSSNTPQHF. The DNA of the CDR3 is TGCGCCAGCAGCTTGGCCGGGTCTAGCAATACGCCCCAGCATTTT. The whole variable domain, remainder taken from reference TRBV5-1 and TRBJ1-5, is KAGVTQTPRYLIKTRGQQVTLSCSPISGHRSVSWYQQTPGQGLQFLFEYFSETQRNKGNFPGRFSGRQFSNSRSEMNVSTLELGDSALYLCASSLAGSSNTPQHFGDGTRLSIL.

This clonotype has only a few counts. The V gene is TRBV9, the J gene TRBJ1-2, with D unclear. There are 13 residues in the CDR3. V gave up 3 bases and J gave up 4 bases, with 10 bases separating them. CDR1 is SGDLS and CDR2 is YYNGEE in the germline V gene. The CDR3 reads CASSGDGLYGYTF. CDR3 nucleotides: TGTGCCAGCAGCGGCGACGGACTCTATGGCTACACCTTC.

This clonotype showed up many times. This chain connects TRBV18 to TRBJ1-1; TRBD1 is a possible D gene (5 bases). V gave up 8 bases and J gave up 8 bases, with 12 bases separating them. The CDR3 sequence is 11 residues long. Per germline, CDR1 KGHSH and CDR2 LQKENI. The CDR3 loop is CASSPGTEAFF. The DNA of the CDR3 is TGTGCCAGCAGCCCCGGGACGGAAGCTTTCTTT.

In this sample, this clonotype turned up a few times. This chain connects TRBV7-9 to TRBJ2-5; D is perhaps TRBD1 (5 bases). V gave up 2 bases and J gave up 0 bases, with 7 bases separating them. Germline lookup yields CDR1 SEHNR and CDR2 FQNEAQ (reference sequence). The CDR3 extends over 14 amino acids. CDR3 residues: CASSLRQYQETQYF. The CDR3 nucleotides are TGTGCCAGCAGCTTAAGACAGTACCAAGAGACCCAGTACTTC.

This clonotype has only a few counts. CDR3 sequence reads: CASSLGGLADSTDTQYF. CDR3 nucleotide sequence: TGTGCCAGCAGCTTAGGGGGACTAGCGGATAGCACAGATACGCAGTATTTT. V gene TRBV7-2 combines with J gene TRBJ2-3, with 11 bases lining up with TRBD2. From germline, CDR1 is SGHTA and CDR2 FQGNSA. The CDR3 extends over 17 amino acids. Trimming cost V 1 base and J 0 bases; bases outside gene matches: 3.